Given below is one T cell receptor (beta chain) in context. Authors' processing steps: Reference gene primer amplification in the assay estimated nucleated cell counts. This table comes from immunoSEQ multiplex PCR, and its TCRdb copy is limited to in-frame clones, with some not included. V, J and clone size were drawn from that table, and D and trimming were deduced from the DNA. The sample comprises about 210,000 clones, under 90% of which are singletons, and 8.5% to 10% rests with the top ten. These data are taken from a study of blood T cell repertoires in COVID-19. Background on the study: The United States, Italy and Spain supplied acute and convalescent COVID-19 samples.

Participants were placed into cohorts based on the clinical history they reported. The CDR3 consists of 15 residues. Germline CDR1 and CDR2: KGHSH and LQKENI. The V gene end was trimmed by 5 bases and the J gene end by 1 base; junction bases not matched to a gene: 6. The V gene is TRBV18, the J gene TRBJ2-5; 8 bases agree with TRBD1. The TCR was taken from a woman aged 50 to 60 with acute COVID-19. The sample comprised PBMCs or T cells enriched from blood (not recorded which). This CDR3 reads CASSYGTGPQETQYF. The CDR3 region has the DNA TGTGCCAGCTCATATGGGACAGGCCCCCAAGAGACCCAGTACTTC.